Given below is one TCR beta chain in context. What it binds is not known. TCRdb keeps only in-frame clones here, not all; method: immunoSEQ multiplex PCR. The sample has over 45,000 clones; 60% to 80% are singletons. The sample is drawn from a study of T cells in localized non-small cell lung cancer. Notes on the study in general: Investigators sequenced only a single tumor region, leaving heterogeneity possible. Measurement of T cell clonality placed uninvolved adjacent lung highest, above the level in tumor.

CDR3 length: 15 amino acids. V dropped 6 bases and J dropped 1 base, with 14 bases sitting between them. Germline values: CDR1 LNHDA, CDR2 SQIVND (reference sequence). The source is a man aged 40 to 69 with stage I squamous cell lung carcinoma. Sequenced material: peripheral blood, taken before any cancer treatment. This chain joins TRBV19 and TRBJ2-3, with D maybe TRBD2 (6 bases). The CDR3 protein is CASSTLSGGTDTQYF. CDR3 nucleotide sequence: TGTGCCAGTAGCACCCTCTCGGGAGGCACAGATACGCAGTATTTT.